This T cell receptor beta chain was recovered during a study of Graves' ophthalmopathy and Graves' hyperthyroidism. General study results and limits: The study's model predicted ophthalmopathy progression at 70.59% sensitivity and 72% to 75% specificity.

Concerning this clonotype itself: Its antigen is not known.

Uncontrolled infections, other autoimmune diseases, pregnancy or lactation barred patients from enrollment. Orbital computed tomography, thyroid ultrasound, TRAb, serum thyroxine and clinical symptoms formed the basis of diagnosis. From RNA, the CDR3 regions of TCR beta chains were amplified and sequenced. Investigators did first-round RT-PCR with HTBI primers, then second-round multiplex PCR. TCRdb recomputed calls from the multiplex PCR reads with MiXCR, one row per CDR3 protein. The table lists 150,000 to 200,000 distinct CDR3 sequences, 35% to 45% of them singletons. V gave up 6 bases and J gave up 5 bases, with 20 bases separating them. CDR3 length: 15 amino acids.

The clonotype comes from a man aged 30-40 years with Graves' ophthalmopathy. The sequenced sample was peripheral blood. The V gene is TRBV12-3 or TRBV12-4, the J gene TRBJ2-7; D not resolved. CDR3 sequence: CASSLRSGGVDEQYF. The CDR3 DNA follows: TGTGCCAGCAGCTTAAGGTCGGGTGGAGTCGACGAGCAGTACTTC.